These 8 T cell receptor beta chains were all obtained from the same sample, sequenced in a study of blood T cells in healthy people across ages. A sample-barcoded 5' primer and a J-beta primer mix were used in a second PCR of roughly 6 to 12 cycles. Via MiXCR, TCRdb re-called the 5' RACE reads, giving one row per CDR3 protein. This repertoire shows fewer than 800,000 distinct CDR3 sequences, under 25% found once; its top ten account for 3.5% to 4%. The sequenced material came from blood. The receptors derive from a man in his sixties or seventies in good health.

The chain employs TRBV18 and TRBJ1-2, with unresolved D. The germline gives CDR1 KGHSH, CDR2 LQKENI. The CDR3 has 17 amino acids. V shed 5 bases and J shed 4 bases, with 23 bases lying between them. The CDR3 region has the DNA TGTGCCAGCTCAGCTAAAGATATCACCGAACTCATCTATGGCTACACCTTC. This codes for CASSAKDITELIYGYTF.

The V call is TRBV12-3 or TRBV12-4, the J call TRBJ2-7; no clear D. CDR3 size: 13 residues. The ends were cut back, 2 bases at V and 5 bases at J, with 10 bases in the middle. CDR3 sequence (DNA): TGTGCCAGCAGTTTAAGGTCCACCCACGAGCAGTACTTC. This codes for CASSLRSTHEQYF.

V is TRBV4-1 and J is TRBJ2-3; 15 bases match TRBD2. CDR1 MGHRA and CDR2 YSYEKL come from the germline V gene. The CDR3 is 20 residues long. With V trimmed by 3 bases and J by 3 bases, 13 bases remained unmatched. The CDR3 is CASSHPGLAGGPSWTDTQYF. The CDR3 region has the DNA TGCGCCAGCAGCCACCCAGGACTAGCGGGAGGGCCCTCGTGGACAGATACGCAGTATTTT.

The chain carries TRBV7-8 and TRBJ1-1; D possibly corresponds to TRBD1 (5 bases). The germline V gene encodes CDR1 SGHVS and CDR2 FQNEAQ. The CDR3 is made up of 14 amino acids. Trimming removed 3 bases from V and 0 bases from J, with 8 bases in between. Written as DNA, the CDR3 is TGTGCCAGCAGCTTCGGGACCTTGAACACTGAAGCTTTCTTT. As protein: CASSFGTLNTEAFF. Combining the CDR3 with reference TRBV7-8 and TRBJ1-1 gives the whole variable domain GAGVSQSPRYKVAKRGQDVALRCDPISGHVSLFWYQQALGQGPEFLTYFQNEAQLDKSGLPSDRFFAERPEGSVSTLKIQRTQQEDSAVYLCASSFGTLNTEAFFGQGTRLTVV.

This chain joins TRBV29-1 and TRBJ2-7, with D possibly matching TRBD2 (6 bases). The V gene's germline CDR1 is SQVTM and CDR2 ANQGSEA. The CDR3 has 13 amino acids. The V end was cut by 6 bases, the J end by 4 bases, with 16 bases between. The CDR3 DNA follows: TGCAGCGTCAGCCCCTCTGGGACTTACGAGCAGTACTTC. Protein: CSVSPSGTYEQYF.

The chain employs TRBV14 and TRBJ2-5, with 9 bases that match TRBD2. CDR3 length: 15 residues. The germline V gene has CDR1 SGHDN and CDR2 FVKESK. Trimming removed 2 bases from V and 7 bases from J; junction bases left unmatched: 8. CDR3 nucleotide sequence: TGTGCCAGCAGCCAATTAGCGGGAGCCCCGGGGACCCAGTACTTC. Protein product: CASSQLAGAPGTQYF.

This clonotype was detected only a few times. V gene TRBV5-1 combines with J gene TRBJ2-5; D might be TRBD2 (5 bases). TRBJ2-1 explains the end of the DNA better; the J call may be wrong. This CDR3 has 13 amino acids. Germline V lookup: CDR1 SGHRS, CDR2 YFSETQ. CDR3 nucleotide sequence: TGCGCCAGCAGCTTGGCGGGGTTGGATGAGCAGTTCTTC. It is translated as CASSLAGLDEQFF.

The chain uses TRBV3-1 and TRBJ2-5; TRBD2 agrees at 10 bases. CDR1 and CDR2 from the germline V gene are LGHDT and YNNKEL (reference sequence). Unmatched junction bases numbered 9, after V lost 3 bases and J lost 5 bases. This CDR3 comprises 16 residues. The CDR3 coding sequence is TGTGCCAGCAGCCATCAAGCGGGAGGGCCGGATGAGACCCAGTACTTC. It translates to CASSHQAGGPDETQYF.